The rows below give T cell receptor beta chains drawn from one sample of a study of blood T cells in healthy people across ages. In TCRdb, the 5' RACE reads were re-called with MiXCR into one record per CDR3 protein. The sample has around 620,000 distinct CDR3 sequences; 27% are singletons. Sample: blood. The receptors derive from a woman between 70 and 85 years old in good health. Both conserved end residues are part of each CDR3. The order of the fields is J gene, clone size, D gene, V gene, CDR3 protein, CDR3 DNA. The D gene is left open where the match is weak. Only part of the rows carry a size: once, few, many, or a class if the clone is expanded.

TRBJ1-4 few . TRBV30 CAWNGGATNEKLFF TGTGCCTGGAACGGCGGTGCAACTAATGAAAAACTGTTTTTT
TRBJ1-2 many . TRBV7-9 CASSPSEGYGYTF TGTGCCAGCAGCCCCAGTGAGGGCTATGGCTACACCTTC
TRBJ1-2 few . TRBV2 CASSALDTGVNYGYTF TGTGCCAGCAGTGCACTAGACACGGGAGTTAACTATGGCTACACCTTC
TRBJ1-1 few TRBD1 TRBV20-1 CSAREGQRNTEAFF TGCAGTGCTAGAGAGGGACAGAGGAACACTGAAGCTTTCTTT
TRBJ2-7 . . TRBV20-1 CSARRDKAYEQYF TGCAGTGCTAGACGGGACAAGGCCTACGAGCAGTACTTC
TRBJ2-5 few . TRBV18 CASSPLIGETQYF TGTGCCAGCTCACCTCTGATCGGTGAGACCCAGTACTTC
TRBJ2-7 . TRBD1 TRBV24-1 CATSDATGSRGAYEQYF TGTGCCACCAGTGATGCGACAGGGTCTCGAGGTGCCTACGAGCAGTACTTC
TRBJ1-2 few . TRBV7-2 CASSPRGALGYGYTF TGTGCCAGCAGCCCGAGGGGGGCCCTAGGCTATGGCTACACCTTC
TRBJ2-3 . TRBD1 TRBV4-3 CASSQSPGQGAYTQYF TGCGCCAGCAGCCAAAGCCCGGGACAGGGGGCGTATACGCAGTATTTT
TRBJ2-7 few . TRBV2 CASNGDWDEQYF TGTGCCAGCAATGGGGATTGGGACGAGCAGTACTTC
TRBJ2-3 . TRBD2 TRBV12-3/TRBV12-4 CASSLGLVKDTQYF TGTGCCAGCAGCCTCGGACTAGTGAAGGATACGCAGTATTTT
TRBJ2-2 . . TRBV7-2 CASSLVRSIGELFF TGTGCCAGCAGCTTGGTGAGATCTATCGGGGAGCTGTTTTTT
TRBJ2-7 . . TRBV5-1 CASSFLDSYEQYF TGCGCCAGCAGCTTTTTAGACTCCTACGAGCAGTACTTC
TRBJ2-7 . TRBD1 TRBV20-1 CSARGTGFDEQYF TGCAGTGCTAGAGGGACAGGGTTCGACGAGCAGTACTTC
TRBJ2-4 few TRBD1 TRBV6-1 CASSVQGVAKNIQYF TGTGCCAGCAGTGTTCAGGGGGTAGCCAAAAACATTCAGTACTTC
TRBJ2-7 . TRBD1 TRBV2 CASSDQGVAYEQYF TGTGCCAGCAGTGACCAGGGGGTGGCCTACGAGCAGTACTTC
TRBJ2-3 . TRBD2 TRBV29-1 CSVEIGGVTDAQYF TGCAGCGTTGAAATCGGGGGGGTCACAGATGCGCAGTATTTT
TRBJ1-3 . . TRBV2 CATTRDAQLFNSGNTICF TGTGCCACTACGAGGGACGCCCAACTCTTCAACTCTGGAAACACCATATGTTTT
TRBJ2-3 . TRBD1 TRBV12-3/TRBV12-4 CASSFTGTGEFTDTQYF TGTGCCAGCAGTTTTACTGGGACAGGGGAGTTCACAGATACGCAGTATTTT
TRBJ2-1 few TRBD1 TRBV25-1 CASSDAGQGWNEQFF TGTGCCAGCAGTGATGCGGGACAGGGCTGGAATGAGCAGTTCTTC
TRBJ2-1 . TRBD1 TRBV3-1 CASSYKQGAHPEQFF TGTGCCAGCAGCTATAAACAGGGGGCGCACCCTGAGCAGTTCTTC
TRBJ1-4 once . TRBV4-2 CASSQEGGRERLFF TGTGCCAGCAGCCAGGAGGGGGGTCGGGAAAGACTGTTTTTT
TRBJ2-7 few . TRBV11-2 CASSLGQKVHEQYF TGTGCCAGCAGCTTAGGACAGAAGGTGCACGAGCAGTACTTC
TRBJ2-1 many . TRBV4-2 CASSQGTGTRNEQFF TGTGCCAGCAGCCAGGGAACCGGGACGAGAAATGAGCAGTTCTTC
TRBJ2-6 few . TRBV20-1 CSARGKTTSGANVLTF TGCAGTGCTAGAGGCAAAACAACCTCTGGGGCCAACGTCCTGACTTTC
TRBJ1-5 . TRBD1 TRBV20-1 CSAEADRGNQPQHF TGCAGTGCTGAGGCTGACAGGGGCAATCAGCCCCAGCATTTT
TRBJ1-4 few TRBD1 TRBV11-2 CASGLRQGPNEKLFF TGTGCCAGCGGCCTTCGACAGGGACCTAATGAAAAACTGTTTTTT
TRBJ2-7 . TRBD2 TRBV7-2 CASSSGLVPYEQYF TGTGCCAGCAGCTCTGGACTAGTTCCCTACGAGCAGTACTTC
TRBJ2-4 few . TRBV4-3 CASSQDRVAKNIQYF TGCGCCAGCAGCCAAGACCGGGTAGCCAAAAACATTCAGTACTTC
TRBJ1-2 . TRBD1 TRBV11-2 CASSLRDSPNGYTF TGTGCCAGCAGCTTGCGGGACAGCCCCAATGGCTACACCTTC
TRBJ1-3 few . TRBV27 CASSLSPGNTIYF TGTGCCAGCAGTTTATCCCCGGGGAACACCATATATTTT
TRBJ2-1 . TRBD2 TRBV20-1 CSARDVAGDTYNEQFF TGCAGTGCTAGAGATGTGGCGGGGGATACCTACAATGAGCAGTTCTTC
TRBJ2-5 many TRBD2 TRBV15 CATSISGGAYETQYF TGTGCCACCAGCATCTCCGGGGGGGCTTACGAGACCCAGTACTTC
TRBJ2-3 . . TRBV7-2 CASSLVLTPTDTQYF TGTGCCAGCAGCTTGGTCCTCACTCCCACAGATACGCAGTATTTT
TRBJ2-5 few TRBD2 TRBV3-1 CASSQGGREETQYF TGTGCCAGCAGCCAAGGAGGGCGGGAGGAGACCCAGTACTTC
TRBJ1-1 few . TRBV7-9 CASSLVAGKGDTEAFF TGTGCCAGCAGCTTAGTAGCAGGGAAGGGGGACACTGAAGCTTTCTTT
TRBJ2-7 . . TRBV7-9 CASSLVAAEGDEQYF TGTGCCAGCAGCTTAGTAGCGGCGGAGGGGGACGAGCAGTACTTC
TRBJ1-1 . . TRBV3-1 CASSQEAGLNTEAFF TGTGCCAGCAGCCAAGAGGCGGGTTTAAACACTGAAGCTTTCTTT
TRBJ2-1 . . TRBV5-1 CASSPVGDEQFF TGCGCCAGCAGCCCCGTGGGGGATGAGCAGTTCTTC
TRBJ2-1 few . TRBV3-1 CASSHSPDNEQFF TGTGCCAGCAGCCACTCCCCGGACAATGAGCAGTTCTTC
TRBJ2-7 . . TRBV6-6 CASTWGPTYEQYF TGTGCCAGCACCTGGGGTCCGACCTACGAGCAGTACTTC
TRBJ1-2 few . TRBV7-2 CASGPRPGGYTF TGTGCCAGCGGGCCACGGCCAGGGGGCTACACCTTC
TRBJ2-6 few TRBD2 TRBV4-2 CASSPLAGGSSGANVLTF TGTGCCAGCAGCCCCCTAGCGGGGGGTAGCTCTGGGGCCAACGTCCTGACTTTC
TRBJ1-1 . . TRBV20-1 CSARDPRTPNTEAFF TGCAGTGCTAGAGATCCGAGGACACCGAACACTGAAGCTTTCTTT
TRBJ2-3 . TRBD1 TRBV20-1 CSAGTGGTDTQYF TGCAGTGCTGGGACAGGGGGCACAGATACGCAGTATTTT
TRBJ2-7 . . TRBV7-2 CASSLNSLRGGYEQYF TGTGCCAGCAGCTTAAATAGTCTTAGGGGGGGCTACGAGCAGTACTTC
TRBJ2-7 . TRBD1 TRBV27 CASSRGGTGLSEQYF TGTGCCAGCAGTCGAGGAGGGACAGGGTTAAGCGAGCAGTACTTC
TRBJ1-2 . . TRBV7-8 CASSLGSGLVGGYTF TGTGCCAGCAGCTTGGGGTCAGGGCTCGTGGGAGGCTACACCTTC
TRBJ1-4 few TRBD1 TRBV14 CASSQDAGQVVGKLFF TGTGCCAGCAGCCAAGATGCGGGACAGGTCGTCGGAAAACTGTTTTTT
TRBJ2-5 few . TRBV12-3/TRBV12-4 CASSRAPQETQYF TGTGCCAGCAGCCGGGCGCCCCAAGAGACCCAGTACTTC